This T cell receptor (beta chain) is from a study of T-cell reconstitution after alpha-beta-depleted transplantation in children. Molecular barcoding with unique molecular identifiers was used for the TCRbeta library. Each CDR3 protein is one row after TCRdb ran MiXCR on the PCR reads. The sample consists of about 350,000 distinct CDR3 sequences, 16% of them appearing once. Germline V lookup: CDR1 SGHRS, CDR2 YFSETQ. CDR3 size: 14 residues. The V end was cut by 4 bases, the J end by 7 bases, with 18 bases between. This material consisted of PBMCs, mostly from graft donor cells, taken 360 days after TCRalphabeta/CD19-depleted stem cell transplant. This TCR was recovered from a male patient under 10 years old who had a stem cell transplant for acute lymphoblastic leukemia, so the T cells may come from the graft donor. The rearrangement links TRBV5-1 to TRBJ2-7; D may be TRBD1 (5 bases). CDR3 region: CASSPPGHLTEQYF. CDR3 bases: TGCGCCAGCAGCCCCCCCGGACATTTGACTGAGCAGTACTTC.